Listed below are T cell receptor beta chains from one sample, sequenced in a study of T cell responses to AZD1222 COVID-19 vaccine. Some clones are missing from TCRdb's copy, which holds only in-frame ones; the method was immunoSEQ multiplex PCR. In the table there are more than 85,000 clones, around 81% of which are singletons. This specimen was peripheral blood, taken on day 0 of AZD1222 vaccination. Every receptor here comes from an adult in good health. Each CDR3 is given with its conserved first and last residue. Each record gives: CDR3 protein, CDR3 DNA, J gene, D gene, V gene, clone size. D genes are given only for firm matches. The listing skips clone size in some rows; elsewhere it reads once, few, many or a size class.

CDR3aa: CASSLFGELFF; CDR3nt: TGTGCCAGCAGTTTGTTCGGGGAGCTGTTTTTT; j_gene: TRBJ2-2; d_gene: NA; v_gene: TRBV12-3/TRBV12-4; abundance: NA
CDR3aa: CASSHTGTGELFF; CDR3nt: TGCGCCAGCAGCCATACCGGGACCGGGGAGCTGTTTTTT; j_gene: TRBJ2-2; d_gene: NA; v_gene: TRBV4-1; abundance: NA
CDR3aa: CASSVDGSGTGELFF; CDR3nt: TGTGCCAGCAGCGTAGATGGGAGTGGCACCGGGGAGCTGTTTTTT; j_gene: TRBJ2-2; d_gene: NA; v_gene: TRBV9; abundance: once
CDR3aa: CASSFFRSYEQYF; CDR3nt: TGTGCCAGCAGTTTTTTCAGATCCTACGAGCAGTACTTC; j_gene: TRBJ2-7; d_gene: NA; v_gene: TRBV12-3/TRBV12-4; abundance: NA
CDR3aa: CAWSRASVGTDTQYF; CDR3nt: TGTGCCTGGAGCCGAGCTAGCGTGGGCACAGATACGCAGTATTTT; j_gene: TRBJ2-3; d_gene: NA; v_gene: TRBV30; abundance: NA
CDR3aa: CASSYVGGLTDTQYF; CDR3nt: TGTGCCAGCTCGTACGTAGGAGGTCTCACAGATACGCAGTATTTT; j_gene: TRBJ2-3; d_gene: NA; v_gene: TRBV18; abundance: NA
CDR3aa: CASSYGMNTEAFF; CDR3nt: TGTGCCAGCAGTTACGGAATGAACACTGAAGCTTTCTTT; j_gene: TRBJ1-1; d_gene: NA; v_gene: TRBV6-2/TRBV6-3; abundance: NA
CDR3aa: CASSLIGTGGSGELFF; CDR3nt: TGCGCCAGCAGCCTAATAGGGACAGGGGGATCCGGGGAGCTGTTTTTT; j_gene: TRBJ2-2; d_gene: TRBD1; v_gene: TRBV4-1; abundance: few
CDR3aa: CASSGRVGVGGNTIYF; CDR3nt: TGTGCCAGCAGCGGCAGGGTAGGGGTAGGTGGAAACACCATATATTTT; j_gene: TRBJ1-3; d_gene: NA; v_gene: TRBV5-6; abundance: NA
CDR3aa: CATRPAGGSGELFF; CDR3nt: TGTGCCACCCGACCCGCAGGGGGAAGCGGGGAGCTGTTTTTT; j_gene: TRBJ2-2; d_gene: TRBD1; v_gene: TRBV24-1; abundance: NA
CDR3aa: CASSQEQGAEAFF; CDR3nt: TGCGCCAGCAGCCAGGAACAGGGGGCTGAAGCTTTCTTT; j_gene: TRBJ1-1; d_gene: TRBD1; v_gene: TRBV4-3; abundance: NA
CDR3aa: CASSLPGVGYTF; CDR3nt: TGCGCCAGCAGCCTCCCAGGGGTAGGCTACACCTTC; j_gene: TRBJ1-2; d_gene: NA; v_gene: TRBV4-1; abundance: NA
CDR3aa: CSASIGSTTDTQYF; CDR3nt: TGCAGTGCTAGTATCGGTAGTACCACAGATACGCAGTATTTT; j_gene: TRBJ2-3; d_gene: NA; v_gene: TRBV20-1; abundance: NA
CDR3aa: CASKIGSTDTQYF; CDR3nt: TGTGCCAGCAAGATAGGGAGCACAGATACGCAGTATTTT; j_gene: TRBJ2-3; d_gene: NA; v_gene: TRBV7-9; abundance: NA
CDR3aa: CAWSVQGNTEAFF; CDR3nt: TGTGCCTGGAGTGTACAGGGGAACACTGAAGCTTTCTTT; j_gene: TRBJ1-1; d_gene: NA; v_gene: TRBV30; abundance: NA
CDR3aa: CASSLAGTYEQYF; CDR3nt: TGTGCCAGTAGTCTAGCGGGTACCTACGAGCAGTACTTC; j_gene: TRBJ2-7; d_gene: TRBD2; v_gene: TRBV19; abundance: NA
CDR3aa: CASSTGGNSYEQYF; CDR3nt: TGTGCCAGCAGTACAGGGGGTAACTCCTACGAGCAGTACTTC; j_gene: TRBJ2-7; d_gene: TRBD1; v_gene: TRBV6-5; abundance: NA
CDR3aa: CASSTQGANSPLHF; CDR3nt: TGTGCCAGCAGCACCCAGGGGGCTAATTCACCCCTCCACTTT; j_gene: TRBJ1-6; d_gene: TRBD1; v_gene: TRBV9; abundance: NA
CDR3aa: CASREGGRPREYF; CDR3nt: TGTGCCAGCAGGGAAGGGGGCAGACCGAGGGAGTACTTC; j_gene: TRBJ2-7; d_gene: TRBD1; v_gene: TRBV12-3/TRBV12-4; abundance: NA
CDR3aa: CAWTRRGLLVSGRSPLHF; CDR3nt: TGTGCCTGGACCCGACGGGGGCTTCTGGTCTCTGGGAGATCACCCCTCCACTTT; j_gene: TRBJ1-6; d_gene: NA; v_gene: TRBV30; abundance: NA
CDR3aa: CASSSPPGGLGGTEAFF; CDR3nt: TGTGCCAGCAGCTCCCCCCCAGGAGGGTTGGGCGGCACTGAAGCTTTCTTT; j_gene: TRBJ1-1; d_gene: NA; v_gene: TRBV7-9; abundance: NA
CDR3aa: CASSESGRGNQPQHF; CDR3nt: TGTGCCAGCAGTGAAAGTGGTAGGGGCAATCAGCCCCAGCATTTT; j_gene: TRBJ1-5; d_gene: NA; v_gene: TRBV2; abundance: NA
CDR3aa: CASSVENYGYTF; CDR3nt: TGTGCCAGCAGCGTAGAGAACTATGGCTACACCTTC; j_gene: TRBJ1-2; d_gene: NA; v_gene: TRBV9; abundance: NA
CDR3aa: CATTTWQETQYF; CDR3nt: TGTGCCACCACGACGTGGCAAGAGACCCAGTACTTC; j_gene: TRBJ2-5; d_gene: NA; v_gene: TRBV28; abundance: NA
CDR3aa: CASTLSGTGNPGYF; CDR3nt: TGTGCCAGCACTCTTTCCGGGACAGGCAATCCGGGGTACTTC; j_gene: TRBJ2-5; d_gene: TRBD1; v_gene: TRBV28; abundance: NA
CDR3aa: CASSQDSRASHGNTIYF; CDR3nt: TGCGCCAGCAGCCAAGATTCTAGGGCCTCTCATGGAAACACCATATATTTT; j_gene: TRBJ1-3; d_gene: NA; v_gene: TRBV4-3; abundance: once
CDR3aa: CASSLDSPEAFF; CDR3nt: TGTGCCAGCAGCTTAGACTCCCCTGAAGCTTTCTTT; j_gene: TRBJ1-1; d_gene: NA; v_gene: TRBV7-2; abundance: NA
CDR3aa: CASSKLAGGRFDEQFF; CDR3nt: TGCGCCAGCAGTAAACTAGCGGGAGGACGATTCGATGAGCAGTTCTTC; j_gene: TRBJ2-1; d_gene: TRBD2; v_gene: TRBV4-1; abundance: once
CDR3aa: CASSAQRGSDGRYNEQFF; CDR3nt: TGTGCCAGCAGTGCCCAACGTGGTTCGGACGGCCGCTACAATGAGCAGTTCTTC; j_gene: TRBJ2-1; d_gene: NA; v_gene: TRBV6-1; abundance: NA
CDR3aa: CASRRDGGGYGYTF; CDR3nt: TGTGCCAGCCGACGGGACGGTGGGGGCTATGGCTACACCTTC; j_gene: TRBJ1-2; d_gene: NA; v_gene: TRBV6-6; abundance: NA
CDR3aa: CASRRRASIQETQYF; CDR3nt: TGCGCCAGCCGGAGGAGGGCAAGCATCCAAGAGACCCAGTACTTC; j_gene: TRBJ2-5; d_gene: NA; v_gene: TRBV10-2; abundance: NA
CDR3aa: CASSIDPSGAIYNEQFF; CDR3nt: TGTGCCAGTAGTATAGACCCTAGCGGGGCCATCTACAATGAGCAGTTCTTC; j_gene: TRBJ2-1; d_gene: TRBD2; v_gene: TRBV19; abundance: few
CDR3aa: CASSVGRDLSPLHF; CDR3nt: TGTGCCAGCAGTGTAGGCAGGGACCTTTCACCCCTCCACTTT; j_gene: TRBJ1-6; d_gene: NA; v_gene: TRBV2; abundance: NA
CDR3aa: CASSFDRVGGYTF; CDR3nt: TGTGCCAGTAGTTTTGACAGGGTCGGTGGCTACACCTTC; j_gene: TRBJ1-2; d_gene: TRBD1; v_gene: TRBV19; abundance: NA
CDR3aa: CASSPEGSSPLHF; CDR3nt: TGCGCCAGCAGCCCCGAGGGAAGTTCACCCCTCCACTTT; j_gene: TRBJ1-6; d_gene: NA; v_gene: TRBV5-1; abundance: few
CDR3aa: CASSVDRERGEQYF; CDR3nt: TGTGCCAGCAGCGTAGACAGGGAGAGGGGCGAGCAGTACTTC; j_gene: TRBJ2-7; d_gene: NA; v_gene: TRBV9; abundance: few
CDR3aa: CASSLYDRANGYTF; CDR3nt: TGTGCCAGCAGCTTATACGACAGGGCGAATGGCTACACCTTC; j_gene: TRBJ1-2; d_gene: TRBD1; v_gene: TRBV7-9; abundance: NA
CDR3aa: CASSHHPGTGIAAQPQHF; CDR3nt: TGCGCCAGCAGTCACCACCCCGGGACAGGGATCGCGGCTCAGCCCCAGCATTTT; j_gene: TRBJ1-5; d_gene: TRBD1; v_gene: TRBV23-1; abundance: NA
CDR3aa: CASSEGKVYEAFF; CDR3nt: TGTGCCAGCAGTGAAGGGAAGGTTTATGAAGCTTTCTTT; j_gene: TRBJ1-1; d_gene: NA; v_gene: TRBV21-1; abundance: NA
CDR3aa: CASSEAGSTDTQYF; CDR3nt: TGTGCCAGCAGCGAGGCGGGCTCCACAGATACGCAGTATTTT; j_gene: TRBJ2-3; d_gene: NA; v_gene: TRBV7-2; abundance: few
CDR3aa: CASSRQGETQYF; CDR3nt: TGTGCCAGCAGTCGGCAGGGAGAGACCCAGTACTTC; j_gene: TRBJ2-5; d_gene: NA; v_gene: TRBV12-3/TRBV12-4; abundance: NA
CDR3aa: CASSTRVDQPQHF; CDR3nt: TGTGCCAGCAGCACCCGGGTTGATCAGCCCCAGCATTTT; j_gene: TRBJ1-5; d_gene: NA; v_gene: TRBV7-6; abundance: once
CDR3aa: CASSPVRDTQYF; CDR3nt: TGTGCCAGCAGCCCCGTAAGGGATACGCAGTATTTT; j_gene: TRBJ2-3; d_gene: NA; v_gene: TRBV9; abundance: NA
CDR3aa: CASSFTGGPYGYTF; CDR3nt: TGTGCCAGCAGCTTCACAGGGGGCCCTTATGGCTACACCTTC; j_gene: TRBJ1-2; d_gene: TRBD1; v_gene: TRBV13; abundance: few
CDR3aa: CASKRTSGGVDTQYF; CDR3nt: TGTGCCAGCAAAAGGACTAGCGGGGGTGTAGATACGCAGTATTTT; j_gene: TRBJ2-3; d_gene: TRBD2; v_gene: TRBV2; abundance: NA
CDR3aa: CASSSQIYSNQPQHF; CDR3nt: TGTGCCAGCAGTTCTCAGATTTATAGCAATCAGCCCCAGCATTTT; j_gene: TRBJ1-5; d_gene: NA; v_gene: TRBV28; abundance: NA
CDR3aa: CASSPLGQLNTEAFF; CDR3nt: TGTGCCAGCTCACCTTTGGGACAGCTCAACACTGAAGCTTTCTTT; j_gene: TRBJ1-1; d_gene: TRBD1; v_gene: TRBV18; abundance: few
CDR3aa: CASSKIGSSLKEAKNIQYF; CDR3nt: TGTGCCAGCAGCAAAATTGGCAGCTCCCTAAAGGAAGCCAAAAACATTCAGTACTTC; j_gene: TRBJ2-4; d_gene: NA; v_gene: TRBV21-1; abundance: NA
CDR3aa: CAISGQGRNTEAFF; CDR3nt: TGTGCCATCAGTGGACAGGGTCGAAACACTGAAGCTTTCTTT; j_gene: TRBJ1-1; d_gene: TRBD1; v_gene: TRBV10-3; abundance: NA
CDR3aa: CASSPVMRAYNEQFF; CDR3nt: TGTGCCAGCTCACCGGTGATGCGGGCCTACAATGAGCAGTTCTTC; j_gene: TRBJ2-1; d_gene: NA; v_gene: TRBV18; abundance: NA
CDR3aa: CASGERGPGGEQFF; CDR3nt: TGTGCTAGTGGAGAAAGGGGCCCAGGGGGTGAGCAGTTCTTC; j_gene: TRBJ2-1; d_gene: TRBD1; v_gene: TRBV12-5; abundance: NA
CDR3aa: CASSLDRVSSSPLHF; CDR3nt: TGTGCCAGCAGCTTAGACAGGGTGTCAAGCTCACCCCTCCACTTT; j_gene: TRBJ1-6; d_gene: NA; v_gene: TRBV11-2; abundance: NA
CDR3aa: CASSPGTGHQPQHF; CDR3nt: TGTGCCAGCAGCCCAGGGACAGGGCATCAGCCCCAGCATTTT; j_gene: TRBJ1-5; d_gene: TRBD1; v_gene: TRBV3-1/TRBV3-2; abundance: NA